This T cell receptor (beta chain) is from a study of sequential checkpoint blockade in melanoma. Study context: Matched biopsies came pretreatment and at week 13 for 20 to 25 patients.

Treatment meaning: randomized to nivolumab then ipilimumab (arm A) or the reverse (arm B). Trimming stripped 5 bases from V and 0 bases from J, with 15 bases between. Germline CDR1 is SGDLS and CDR2 is YYNGEE. The CDR3 extends over 15 amino acids. Method: immunoSEQ multiplex PCR; TCRdb's copy keeps in-frame clones and lacks some. The table has 2,500 or so clones, 20% to 25% seen once. The gene calls are TRBV9 and TRBJ2-7; D may be TRBD1 or TRBD2 (6 bases each). The sequence came from a human donor with melanoma. Sequencing was performed on tumor tissue (inferred from file names), taken from a patient given nivolumab and ipilimumab in sequence. The CDR3 region is CASSAQGGLSYEQYV. The CDR3 bases are TGTGCCAGCAGTGCACAGGGAGGCCTCTCCTACGAGCAGTACGTC.